The entry below gives a single TCR beta chain sequence along with its context. Its antigen is unidentified. The data were taken from a study of shared clonotypes between healthy human individuals. Study results and caveats: Estimated clonotype richness was generally higher in naive than memory subsets. About 5% was the fraction of naive CD4 clonotypes found shared across several donors.

CDR1 and CDR2 from the germline V gene are LNHNV and YYDKDF (reference sequence). The CDR3 is made up of 15 amino acids. Trimming shortened V by 5 bases and J by 5 bases, and 15 bases separated the two germline ends. Template for every sorted-subset replicate PCR totaled 150 to 250 ng DNA, around 32,000 T cell genomes. Libraries were prepared by immunoSEQ multiplex PCR; TCRdb keeps only in-frame clonotypes and omits some of them. Counted here are about 2.4 million clones, approximately 94% occurring once; the ten biggest clones make up around 0.37%. Every donor, a Caucasian adult, lived in Nashville, Tennessee.

The chain couples TRBV15 to TRBJ2-2; D could derive from TRBD1 or TRBD2 (5 bases each). This sequence originates from a man in his late teens or twenties in good health. Some clones in this sample may be carry-over from other donors' samples. The sample consisted of naive CD4+ T cells from PBMCs. Subset specified: CD45RA+ positively selected. DNA for the CDR3: TGTGCCACCAGCCGATCGTGGGGGAATACCGGGGAGCTGTTTTTT. It is translated as CATSRSWGNTGELFF.